These 30 T cell receptor beta chains share one sample of origin, sequenced in a study of identical twins. Using its own MiXCR run on the 5' RACE reads, TCRdb lists one record per CDR3 protein. The sample has 690,000 or so distinct CDR3 sequences; 8.6% are singletons. This sample also appeared in a second study, on yellow fever vaccine responses in identical twins.

Input material: PBMCs. The origin of the receptors is a woman aged 18-29 years in good health.

This clonotype was recorded at least ten times. Sequence at one end of the junction differs from germline and may be a read error. The rearrangement links TRBV28 to TRBJ1-6, with TRBD1 identical over 7 bases. CDR1 and CDR2 from the germline V gene are MDHEN and SYDVKM. The CDR3 runs to 16 residues. The DNA for the CDR3 is TGTGCCACCAGTTTAGTCGCGGGACAGTATAATTCACCCCTCCACTTT. It is translated as CATSLVAGQYNSPLHF. Supplemented by reference TRBV28 and TRBJ1-6, the full variable domain reads DVKVTQSSRYLVKRTGEKVFLECVQDMDHENMFWYRQDPGLGLRLIYFSYDVKMKEKGDIPEGYSVSREKKERFSLILESASTNQTSMYLCATSLVAGQYNSPLHFGNGTRLTVT.

V and J are TRBV10-3 and TRBJ2-2; D uncertain. Per germline, CDR1 ENHRY and CDR2 SYGVKD. V shed 5 bases and J shed 5 bases, with 15 bases lying between them. The CDR3 is 15 amino acids. CDR3 protein: CAISIEGPETGELFF. DNA for the CDR3: TGTGCCATCAGTATCGAAGGGCCCGAGACCGGGGAGCTGTTTTTT.

This clonotype occurred a few times. This chain connects TRBV5-1 to TRBJ2-1, with a weak D call TRBD1 (5 bases). The length of the CDR3 is 13 residues. Germline values: CDR1 SGHRS, CDR2 YFSETQ. V was clipped by 4 bases and J by 10 bases, with 15 bases between them. The CDR3 is CASSPHRSGEQFF. The CDR3 DNA follows: TGCGCCAGCAGCCCACATAGGTCAGGGGAGCAGTTCTTC.

This clonotype was observed many times. This sequence joins TRBV28 and TRBJ2-3; 7 bases match TRBD2. Trimming cost V 1 base and J 8 bases; bases outside gene matches: 6. The CDR3 consists of 14 residues. CDR1 is MDHEN and CDR2 is SYDVKM in the germline V gene. The CDR3 DNA reads as TGTGCCAGCAGTTTATCGGGGGGAAAGGTTACGCAGTATTTT. This encodes CASSLSGGKVTQYF.

This clonotype appeared many times. The chain couples TRBV4-3 to TRBJ2-7; D may match TRBD1 or TRBD2 (5 bases each). The V end lost 0 bases, the J end lost 0 bases, and 9 bases lay between the germline ends. The CDR3 is 15 residues long. Germline CDR1 and CDR2: LGHNA and YSLEER. CDR3 sequence (DNA): TGCGCCAGCAGCCAAGATGAGGGGAGCTCCTACGAGCAGTACTTC. This encodes CASSQDEGSSYEQYF.

This clonotype was observed a handful of times. The V call is TRBV29-1, the J call TRBJ2-1; 8 bases align to TRBD2. The CDR3 covers 15 residues. Germline V CDR1 and CDR2: SQVTM, ANQGSEA. With V trimmed by 4 bases and J by 4 bases, 9 bases remained unmatched. For the CDR3, the DNA is TGCAGCGTTGCGGGGGGGACCTCGGGTTACAATGAGCAGTTCTTC. This translates into CSVAGGTSGYNEQFF.

This clonotype has just a few counts. V and J are TRBV10-3 and TRBJ2-7, with D possibly being TRBD2 (5 bases). The CDR3 length is 12 residues. Per germline, CDR1 ENHRY and CDR2 SYGVKD. The germline V and J ends were trimmed by 0 bases and 7 bases, with 7 bases remaining between them. CDR3 region: CAISESTREQYF. CDR3 nucleotides: TGTGCCATCAGTGAGTCAACTAGAGAGCAGTACTTC.

In its sample, this clonotype was seen many times. The chain carries TRBV6-2 or TRBV6-3 and TRBJ1-2, with unresolved D. Per the germline V gene, CDR1 is MNHEY and CDR2 is SVGEGT. The CDR3 covers 11 residues. Between the trimmed V and J ends, which lost 6 bases and 3 bases, there was a span of 5 bases. CDR3 sequence reads: CASRFHYGYTF. The CDR3 DNA reads as TGTGCCAGCAGGTTCCACTATGGCTACACCTTC.

This clonotype was detected only a few times. The rearrangement uses TRBV5-1 and TRBJ2-7; possibly TRBD1 for D (6 bases). V was trimmed by 6 bases and J by 3 bases, leaving 16 bases between them. The CDR3 has 14 residues. From germline, CDR1 is SGHRS and CDR2 YFSETQ. The CDR3 bases are TGCGCCAGCACCCCTGCCAGGGGAAACTACGAGCAGTACTTC. Protein sequence: CASTPARGNYEQYF.

In this sample, this clonotype turned up a few times. The rearrangement uses TRBV7-2 and TRBJ2-2; TRBD2 matches 11 bases. Looked up from germline, CDR1 is SGHTA and CDR2 is FQGNSA. There are 15 residues in the CDR3. The trim removed 2 bases at V and 8 bases at J, leaving 4 bases unmatched. The CDR3 region is CASSLLAGGGGELFF. CDR3 sequence (DNA): TGTGCCAGCAGCTTACTAGCGGGAGGTGGAGGGGAGCTGTTTTTT. Looking up the rest from reference TRBV7-2 and TRBJ2-2 gives the full variable domain: GAGVSQSPSNKVTEKGKDVELRCDPISGHTALYWYRQSLGQGLEFLIYFQGNSAPDKSGLPSDRFSAERTGGSVSTLTIQRTQQEDSAVYLCASSLLAGGGGELFFGEGSRLTVL.

V and J are TRBV2 and TRBJ2-3, with a possible D match to TRBD1 (5 bases). CDR1 is SNHLY and CDR2 is FYNNEI in the germline V gene. V was cut by 7 bases and J by 0 bases, with 14 bases left in between. CDR3 size: 15 residues. CDR3 protein: CASTDRQFSTDTQYF. CDR3 nucleotide sequence: TGTGCCAGCACCGACAGACAATTTAGCACAGATACGCAGTATTTT.

This clonotype has only a few counts. The CDR3 reads CSARPGGGGTDTQYF. The CDR3 DNA is TGCAGTGCTAGACCAGGGGGCGGGGGCACAGATACGCAGTATTTT. The J gene is TRBJ2-3, the V gene TRBV20-1; 8 bases line up with TRBD1. The trim removed 2 bases at V and 1 base at J, leaving 5 bases unmatched. The CDR3 is 15 residues long. The germline CDR1 and CDR2 sequences are DFQATT and SNEGSKA (reference sequence).

This clonotype was picked up one time. V and J are TRBV7-9 and TRBJ2-4; weak D call: TRBD2 (6 bases). The germline V gene has CDR1 SEHNR and CDR2 FQNEAQ (reference sequence). The ends were cut back, 2 bases at V and 8 bases at J, with 16 bases in the middle. The CDR3 length is 15 residues. CDR3 DNA sequence: TGTGCCAGCAGCTTAAAAGGAGGGGCCCGGGACATTCAGTACTTC. Protein: CASSLKGGARDIQYF.

The chain is built from TRBV9 and TRBJ1-1; D ambiguous. The length of the CDR3 is 15 residues. The germline V gene has CDR1 SGDLS and CDR2 YYNGEE. Trimming left V 3 bases short and J 1 base short, with 13 bases between. CDR3 sequence (DNA): TGTGCCAGCAGCGCCCGGTCCGGAACGAACACTGAAGCTTTCTTT. Its protein is CASSARSGTNTEAFF.

This clonotype was counted between two and nine times. The rearrangement joins TRBV20-1 to TRBJ2-3; D is unclear. The CDR3 spans 12 residues. CDR1 DFQATT and CDR2 SNEGSKA come from the germline V gene (reference sequence). The V gene lost 5 bases and the J gene lost 0 bases, with 6 bases spanning the gap. The CDR3 loop is CSASISTDTQYF. CDR3 coding DNA: TGCAGTGCTTCAATTAGCACAGATACGCAGTATTTT.

The chain joins TRBV9 to TRBJ2-3, with D hard to call. CDR3 length: 13 residues. Germline V gene data show CDR1 as SGDLS and CDR2 as YYNGEE. V gave up 0 bases and J gave up 4 bases, with 6 bases separating them. CDR3 protein: CASSVASPDTQYF. CDR3 coding DNA: TGTGCCAGCAGCGTAGCGAGCCCAGATACGCAGTATTTT.

This clonotype was found a few times. The V and J genes are TRBV5-1 and TRBJ2-2; 7 nucleotides line up with TRBD1. V lost 1 base and J lost 2; bases outside the gene matches: 8. CDR1 SGHRS and CDR2 YFSETQ come from the germline V gene. The CDR3 has 17 residues. The CDR3 reads CASSLLIGQVNTGELFF. Written as DNA, the CDR3 is TGCGCCAGCAGCTTGTTGATTGGACAGGTTAACACCGGGGAGCTGTTTTTT. The whole variable domain, filled in from reference TRBV5-1 and TRBJ2-2, reads KAGVTQTPRYLIKTRGQQVTLSCSPISGHRSVSWYQQTPGQGLQFLFEYFSETQRNKGNFPGRFSGRQFSNSRSEMNVSTLELGDSALYLCASSLLIGQVNTGELFFGEGSRLTVL.

In its sample, this clonotype was seen a few times. This rearrangement joins TRBV5-1 to TRBJ2-1, with 12 bases aligning to TRBD2. CDR3 length: 14 amino acids. V lost 7 bases, J lost 6 bases, and 5 bases stayed unmatched. The germline V gene has CDR1 SGHRS and CDR2 YFSETQ. The CDR3 nucleotides read TGCGCCAGCTGGCCGGGACTAGCGGGCAATGAGCAGTTCTTC. Translation: CASWPGLAGNEQFF.

This clonotype was counted many times. Here the CDR3 reads CASKETSGYEQYF. CDR3 coding DNA: TGCGCCAGCAAAGAGACTAGCGGATACGAGCAGTACTTC. The gene calls are TRBV5-1 and TRBJ2-7; 9 bases match TRBD2. The trim removed 6 bases at V and 4 bases at J, leaving 5 bases unmatched. From germline, CDR1 is SGHRS and CDR2 YFSETQ. The CDR3 runs 13 residues.

Turning to this clonotype: With a much larger clone just one base away, this may be a read error. This sequence joins TRBV12-3 or TRBV12-4 and TRBJ2-1, with no clear D. This CDR3 region has 15 residues. In nucleotides, the CDR3 is TGTCCCAGCAGAGACGACCCGTCATCCTACAATGAGCAGTTCTTC. It is translated as CPSRDDPSSYNEQFF.

This clonotype was detected only a few times. V and J are TRBV5-1 and TRBJ2-7, with TRBD2 matching 8 bases. CDR1 and CDR2 from the germline V gene are SGHRS and YFSETQ. The CDR3 has 14 amino acids. The junction had 4 bases not matched to a gene; V was cut back by 1 base and J by 4 bases. CDR3 coding DNA: TGCGCCAGCAGCTTGATTTCTAGCGGGTACGAGCAGTACTTC. Its protein product is CASSLISSGYEQYF.

The J gene is TRBJ2-5, the V gene TRBV5-1; either TRBD1 or TRBD2 may supply D (6 bases each). The CDR3 has 14 residues. Germline-derived CDR1 and CDR2 are SGHRS and YFSETQ. Trimming removed 1 base at V and 5 bases at J, with 12 bases between. CDR3 bases: TGCGCCAGCAGCTTGACGGGGGCGTGGGAGACCCAGTACTTC. This codes for CASSLTGAWETQYF.

Points on this clonotype: A read error may be the cause here, since a much bigger clone is one base away. The chain employs TRBV6-1 and TRBJ2-7, with TRBD1 matching 7 bases. Germline V lookup: CDR1 MNHNS, CDR2 SASEGT. Losses at the gene ends were 6 bases for V and 2 bases for J; bases not matched to a gene: 4. This CDR3 has 13 residues. The CDR3 DNA follows: TGTGCCAGCAGAACGGGACAGACCTACGAGCAGTACTTC. Translation: CASRTGQTYEQYF.

Many counts were recorded for this clonotype. The chain employs TRBV5-1 and TRBJ2-5, with 8 bases that match TRBD1. V lost 4 bases, J lost 2 bases, and 4 bases stayed unmatched. CDR3 size: 14 residues. Germline lookup yields CDR1 SGHRS and CDR2 YFSETQ. The CDR3 sequence: CASSVGTGQETQYF. For the CDR3, the DNA is TGCGCCAGCAGCGTAGGGACAGGACAAGAGACCCAGTACTTC.

The rearrangement uses TRBV6-5 and TRBJ2-7, with 8 bases matching TRBD2. From germline, CDR1 is MNHEY and CDR2 SVGAGI. The V gene end was trimmed by 3 bases and the J gene end by 7 bases; junction bases not matched to a gene: 8. This CDR3 has 14 amino acids. CDR3 sequence reads: CASSYAGGYLEQYF. CDR3 sequence (DNA): TGTGCCAGCAGTTATGCGGGGGGCTATTTGGAGCAGTACTTC.

The chain recombines TRBV6-6 with TRBJ2-3; D uncertain. V was cut by 6 bases and J by 7 bases, with 8 bases left in between. CDR3 size: 11 residues. Germline CDR1 and CDR2: MNHNY and SVGAGI (reference sequence). The DNA of the CDR3 is TGTGCCAGCAGGGGAACTCATACGCAGTATTTT. This translates into CASRGTHTQYF.

This clonotype appeared many times. The gene calls are TRBV12-3 or TRBV12-4 and TRBJ2-5; 10 positions agree with TRBD2. This CDR3 region has 15 residues. Germline trimming cut 6 bases from V and 5 bases from J; bases unmatched to any gene: 9. The CDR3 reads CASRPGTSVGETQYF. Written as DNA, the CDR3 is TGTGCCAGCAGGCCCGGGACTAGCGTTGGGGAGACCCAGTACTTC.

This clonotype was counted many times. CDR3 loop: CASSDDTSREEQYF. For the CDR3, the DNA is TGTGCCAGCAGCGATGACACGTCCCGGGAAGAGCAGTACTTC. The chain employs TRBV6-2 or TRBV6-3 and TRBJ2-7, with D possibly TRBD2 on 5 matching bases. V was clipped by 6 bases and J by 7 bases, with 19 bases between them. The germline gives CDR1 MNHEY, CDR2 SVGEGT. The CDR3 length is 14 residues.

The V call is TRBV7-9, the J call TRBJ2-1, with unresolved D. The CDR3 extends over 10 amino acids. V was pared by 5 bases and J by 6 bases, with 2 bases between. Germline CDR1 and CDR2: SEHNR and FQNEAQ (reference sequence). The CDR3 DNA is TGTGCCAGCAGCGCCAATGAGCAGTTCTTC. This translates into CASSANEQFF.

This clonotype has just a few counts. The chain couples TRBV6-5 to TRBJ2-7; 8 nucleotides align to TRBD2. Unmatched junction bases numbered 9, after V lost 2 bases and J lost 0 bases. In germline, CDR1 is MNHEY, CDR2 SVGAGI. CDR3 size: 17 residues. CDR3 amino acids: CASSYLKRGSSSYEQYF. The CDR3 DNA reads as TGTGCCAGCAGTTACCTGAAGCGGGGGTCGAGCTCCTACGAGCAGTACTTC.